The sequence of this T cell receptor (beta chain) was determined in a study of CD8 T cells in Susac syndrome. The study sequenced TCR beta in blood CD8+ and CD4+ T cells. The multiple sclerosis controls were treatment-naive patients with relapsing-remitting disease that was stable or active. Negative magnetic isolation gave CD8+ and CD4+ cells; FACS enriched CD8+ TEMRA. Reverse transcription of about 0.5 to 1 ug RNA was carried out with random hexamers. TCR beta CDR3 was amplified by immunoSEQ multiplex PCR. This amplification extended across 54 Vbeta and 13 Jbeta segments. TCRdb reprocessed the immunoSEQ multiplex PCR reads with MiXCR, giving one entry per CDR3 protein. The table records more than 200,000 distinct CDR3 sequences, 80% to 95% of them present only once. Sequenced sample: CD4+ T cells from PBMCs. The source of this sequence is a human donor with multiple sclerosis.

The chain's CDR3 is CASRGDRQETQYF. The CDR3 DNA reads TGTGCCAGCAGAGGGGACAGACAAGAGACCCAGTACTTC. J is TRBJ2-5 and V is TRBV12-3 or TRBV12-4, with 7 bases that match TRBD1. After removal of 6 bases from V and 2 bases from J, the junction contained 3 bases not matched to a gene. The CDR3 runs 13 residues.